This T cell receptor beta chain was sequenced in a study of spatial heterogeneity in lung cancer. Study as a whole: Consistent detection of more beta-chain than alpha-chain sequences was observed.

This clonotype has ten or more counts. Its antigen is still unknown. Being off target in a library aimed at alpha chains, this beta chain has a size of little meaning. Study-wide results and limits: It was found that expanded intratumoral alpha and beta TCR counts tracked tumor mutation counts.

Every TCR cDNA molecule bore a unique molecular identifier. TCRdb passed the 5' RACE reads through MiXCR, listing each CDR3 protein once. The sample holds about 16,000 distinct CDR3 sequences, 5.8% seen once. Time point described: sample taken at primary tumor resection. Samples came from approximately 65 TRACERx patients with untreated early-stage lung cancer. Tumor, nontumor lung or frozen PBMC supplied whole RNA that was sequenced unsorted. The source of this sequence is a female donor with early-stage non-small cell lung cancer. Sample: lung tumor tissue, taken at surgery.

The DNA for the CDR3 is TGTGCCAGCGGCCTGGGACAGCTCACTGAAGCTTTCTTT. Translating it yields CASGLGQLTEAFF. The rearrangement joins TRBV18 to TRBJ1-1, with 7 bases aligning to TRBD1. With V trimmed by 8 bases and J by 4 bases, 7 bases remained unmatched. CDR3 size: 13 residues. From germline, CDR1 is KGHSH and CDR2 LQKENI. The variable domain in full, with the rest retrieved from reference TRBV18 and TRBJ1-1, is NAGVMQNPRHLVRRRGQEARLRCSPMKGHSHVYWYRQLPEEGLKFMVYLQKENIIDESGMPKERFSAEFPKEGPSILRIQQVVRGDSAAYFCASGLGQLTEAFFGQGTRLTVV.